This T cell receptor (beta chain) was sequenced for a study of T cells expressing NK-cell markers. Overall study context: The study drew TCR beta repertoires from sorted CD3+CD56+NKG2C+, CD3+CD56+NKG2C- and CD3+CD56-NKG2C+ T cells. Findings and limits, study-wide: Dominant NKG2C+ clonotypes were found to form about 1.0-8% of CD8+ T cells in roughly 6 donors.

Comments on this clonotype: The antigen is undetermined.

Generation of TCR beta cDNA was performed by 5'RACE template switching incorporating UMIs. TCRdb re-analyzed the 5' RACE reads; it lists each CDR3 protein once, without DNA. The table counts 300,000 to 450,000 distinct CDR3 sequences; roughly 5.2% lies in the top ten. CDR1 and CDR2 (germline): SEHNR, FQNEAQ (reference sequence). This CDR3 is 17 amino acids long. The sequenced material came from blood T cells: a sorted CD56 or NKG2C T cell subset, CD4+ or CD8+ T cells, or bulk PBMC T cells (not recorded which). The rearrangement uses TRBV7-9 and TRBJ2-5; TCRdb indicates TRBD1, and absent DNA this call remains unverified. This receptor was identified in a man aged 18-70 years in good health. CDR3 protein: CASSLRGVRGSQETQYF. Filled out from reference TRBV7-9 and TRBJ2-5, the complete variable domain reads DTGVSQNPRHKITKRGQNVTFRCDPISEHNRLYWYRQTLGQGPEFLTYFQNEAQLEKSRLLSDRFSAERPKGSFSTLEIQRTEQGDSAMYLCASSLRGVRGSQETQYFGPGTRLLVL.